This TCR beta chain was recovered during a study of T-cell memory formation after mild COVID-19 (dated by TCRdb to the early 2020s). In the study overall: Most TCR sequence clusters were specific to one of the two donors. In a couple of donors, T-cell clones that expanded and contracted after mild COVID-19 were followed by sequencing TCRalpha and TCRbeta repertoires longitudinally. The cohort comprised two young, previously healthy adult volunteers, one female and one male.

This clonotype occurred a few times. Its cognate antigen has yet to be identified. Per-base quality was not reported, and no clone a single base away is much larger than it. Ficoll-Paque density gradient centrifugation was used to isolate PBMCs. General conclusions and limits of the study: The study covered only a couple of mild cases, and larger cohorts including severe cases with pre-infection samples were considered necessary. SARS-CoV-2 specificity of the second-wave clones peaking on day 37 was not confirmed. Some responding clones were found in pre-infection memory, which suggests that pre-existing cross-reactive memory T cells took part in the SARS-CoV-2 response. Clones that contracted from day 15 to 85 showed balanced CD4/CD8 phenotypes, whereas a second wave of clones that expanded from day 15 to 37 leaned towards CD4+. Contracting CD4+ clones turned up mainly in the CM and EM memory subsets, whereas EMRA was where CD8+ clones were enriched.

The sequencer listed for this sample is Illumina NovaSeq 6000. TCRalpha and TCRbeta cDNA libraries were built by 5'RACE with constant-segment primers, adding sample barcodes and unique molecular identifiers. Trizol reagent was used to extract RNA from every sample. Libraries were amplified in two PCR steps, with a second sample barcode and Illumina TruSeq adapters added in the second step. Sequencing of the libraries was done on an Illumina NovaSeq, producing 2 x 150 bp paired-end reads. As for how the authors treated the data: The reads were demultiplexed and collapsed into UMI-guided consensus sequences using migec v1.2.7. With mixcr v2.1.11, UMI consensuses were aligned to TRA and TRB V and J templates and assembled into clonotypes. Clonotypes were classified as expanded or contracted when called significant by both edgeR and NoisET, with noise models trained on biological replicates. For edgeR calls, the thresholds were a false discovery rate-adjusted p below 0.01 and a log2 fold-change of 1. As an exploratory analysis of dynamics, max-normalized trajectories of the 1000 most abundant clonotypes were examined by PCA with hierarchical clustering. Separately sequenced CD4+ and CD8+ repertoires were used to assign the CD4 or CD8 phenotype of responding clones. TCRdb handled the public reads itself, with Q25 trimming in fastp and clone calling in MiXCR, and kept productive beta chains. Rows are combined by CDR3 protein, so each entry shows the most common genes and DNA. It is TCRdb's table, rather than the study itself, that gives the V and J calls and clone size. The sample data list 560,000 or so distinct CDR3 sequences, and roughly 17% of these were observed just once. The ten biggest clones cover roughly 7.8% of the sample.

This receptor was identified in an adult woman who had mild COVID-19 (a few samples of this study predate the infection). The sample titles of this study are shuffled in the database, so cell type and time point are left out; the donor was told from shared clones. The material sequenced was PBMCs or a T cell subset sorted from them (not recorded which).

The CDR3 protein: CASSQDSTGSYEQYF. DNA sequence: TGCGCCAGCAGCCAAGACTCGACAGGGAGCTACGAGCAGTACTTC. Recombination connected TRBV4-3 to TRBJ2-7, with TRBD1 matching 7 junction bases. From its cysteine to its phenylalanine, the CDR3 spans 15 amino acids. Just the 45-base CDR3 DNA is kept, in frame starting at base 1. V loses 0 bases at its end and J loses 3 bases; junction bases beyond the gene matches: 5. Sequences LGHNA (CDR1) and YSLEER (CDR2) are obtained from the germline V gene.